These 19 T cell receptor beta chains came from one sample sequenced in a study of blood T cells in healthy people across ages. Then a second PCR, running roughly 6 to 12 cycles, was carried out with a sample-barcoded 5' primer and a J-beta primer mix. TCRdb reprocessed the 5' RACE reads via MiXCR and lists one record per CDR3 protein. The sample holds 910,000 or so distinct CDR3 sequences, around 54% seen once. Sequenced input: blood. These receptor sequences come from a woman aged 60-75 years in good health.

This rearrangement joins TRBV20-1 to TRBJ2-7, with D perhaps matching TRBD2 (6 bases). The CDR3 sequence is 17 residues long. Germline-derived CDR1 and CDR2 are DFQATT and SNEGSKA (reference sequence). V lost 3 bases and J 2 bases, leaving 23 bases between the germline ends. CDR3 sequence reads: CSASPGVVAETAYEQYF. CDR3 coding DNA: TGCAGTGCTAGCCCCGGGGTCGTAGCGGAAACCGCCTACGAGCAGTACTTC.

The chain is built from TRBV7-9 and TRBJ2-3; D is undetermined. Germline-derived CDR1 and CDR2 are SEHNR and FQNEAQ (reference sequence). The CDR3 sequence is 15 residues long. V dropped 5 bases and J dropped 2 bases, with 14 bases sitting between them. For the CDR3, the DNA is TGTGCCAGCAGCCTATCTCGTACCCCCACAGATACGCAGTATTTT. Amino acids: CASSLSRTPTDTQYF.

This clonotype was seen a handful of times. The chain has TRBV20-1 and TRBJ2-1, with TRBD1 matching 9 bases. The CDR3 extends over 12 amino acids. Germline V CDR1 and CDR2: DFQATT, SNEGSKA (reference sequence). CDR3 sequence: CSPGQGRHEQFF. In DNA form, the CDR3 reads TGCAGCCCGGGACAGGGTCGGCATGAGCAGTTCTTC.

The CDR3 DNA reads as TGTGCCAGCAGGCCCCCAGGGATGAACACTGAAGCTTTCTTT. It encodes CASRPPGMNTEAFF. The chain recombines TRBV6-6 with TRBJ1-1, with a weak D call TRBD1 (5 bases). CDR1 MNHNY and CDR2 SVGAGI come from the germline V gene (reference sequence). The CDR3 loop spans 14 amino acids. The V end was cut by 6 bases, the J end by 0 bases, with 11 bases between.

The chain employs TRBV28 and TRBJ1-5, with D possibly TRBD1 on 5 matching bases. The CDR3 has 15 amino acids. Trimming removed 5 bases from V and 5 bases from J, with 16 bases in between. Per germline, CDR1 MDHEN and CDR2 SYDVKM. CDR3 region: CASSAPGTWDQPQHF. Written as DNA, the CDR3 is TGTGCCAGCAGTGCCCCCGGGACGTGGGATCAGCCCCAGCATTTT. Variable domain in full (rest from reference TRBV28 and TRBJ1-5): DVKVTQSSRYLVKRTGEKVFLECVQDMDHENMFWYRQDPGLGLRLIYFSYDVKMKEKGDIPEGYSVSREKKERFSLILESASTNQTSMYLCASSAPGTWDQPQHFGDGTRLSIL.

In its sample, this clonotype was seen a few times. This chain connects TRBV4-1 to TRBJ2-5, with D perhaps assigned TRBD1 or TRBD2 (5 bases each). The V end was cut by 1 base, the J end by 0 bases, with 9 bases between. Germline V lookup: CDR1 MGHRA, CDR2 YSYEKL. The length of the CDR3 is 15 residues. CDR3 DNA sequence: TGCGCCAGCAGCCAAGTGGGGGTCGACCAAGAGACCCAGTACTTC. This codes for CASSQVGVDQETQYF.

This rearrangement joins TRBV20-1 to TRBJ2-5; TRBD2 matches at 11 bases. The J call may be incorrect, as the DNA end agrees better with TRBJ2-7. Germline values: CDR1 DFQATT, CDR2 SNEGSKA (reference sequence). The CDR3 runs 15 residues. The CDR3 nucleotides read TGCAGTGCCCCAGCTAGACTAGCGGGAAGCACCGAGCAGTACTTC. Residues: CSAPARLAGSTEQYF.

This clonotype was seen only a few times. The CDR3 DNA is TGTGCCAGCAGTTCAGGGGGGAGGTACGAGCAGTACTTC. Its translation: CASSSGGRYEQYF. The chain combines TRBV12-3 or TRBV12-4 with TRBJ2-7; D is perhaps TRBD1 (7 bases). The CDR3 runs to 13 residues. Deletions cut 4 bases from V and 4 bases from J, with 11 bases between.

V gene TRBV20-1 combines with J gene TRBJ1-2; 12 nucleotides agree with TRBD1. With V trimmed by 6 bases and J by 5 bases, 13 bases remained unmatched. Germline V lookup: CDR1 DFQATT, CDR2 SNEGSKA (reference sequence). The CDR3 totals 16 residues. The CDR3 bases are TGCAGTGCCACAAAATCCGGGACAGGGGGCGGATATGGCTACACCTTC. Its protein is CSATKSGTGGGYGYTF.

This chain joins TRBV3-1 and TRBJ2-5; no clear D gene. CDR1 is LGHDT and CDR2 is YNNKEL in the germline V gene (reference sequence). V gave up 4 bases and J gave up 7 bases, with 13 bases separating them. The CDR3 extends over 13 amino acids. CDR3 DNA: TGTGCCAGCAGCCGGAAACTAAGAGCGACCCAGTACTTC. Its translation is CASSRKLRATQYF.

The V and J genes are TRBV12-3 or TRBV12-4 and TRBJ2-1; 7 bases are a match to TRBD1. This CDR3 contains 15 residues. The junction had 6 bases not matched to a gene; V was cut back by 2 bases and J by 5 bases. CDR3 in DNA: TGTGCCAGCAGTTTACACCAGACAGGGCACAATGAGCAGTTCTTC. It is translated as CASSLHQTGHNEQFF.

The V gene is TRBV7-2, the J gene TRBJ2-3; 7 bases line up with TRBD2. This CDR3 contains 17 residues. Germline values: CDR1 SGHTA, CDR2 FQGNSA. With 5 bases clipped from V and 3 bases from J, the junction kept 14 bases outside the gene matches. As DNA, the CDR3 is TGTGCCAGCAGCCCTAGCTTGGTAGCGGGCCGGACAGATACGCAGTATTTT. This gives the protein CASSPSLVAGRTDTQYF.

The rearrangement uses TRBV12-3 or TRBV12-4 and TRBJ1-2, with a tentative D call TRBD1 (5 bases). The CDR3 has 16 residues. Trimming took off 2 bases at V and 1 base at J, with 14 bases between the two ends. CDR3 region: CASSLMGETVNYGYTF. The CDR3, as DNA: TGTGCCAGCAGTTTAATGGGGGAGACAGTTAACTATGGCTACACCTTC.

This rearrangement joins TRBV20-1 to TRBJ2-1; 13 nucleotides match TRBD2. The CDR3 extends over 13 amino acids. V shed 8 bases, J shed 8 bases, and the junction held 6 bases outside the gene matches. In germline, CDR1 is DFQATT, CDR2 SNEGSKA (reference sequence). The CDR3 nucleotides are TGCAGTTCAACTAGCGGGAGGGCGCATGAGCAGTTCTTC. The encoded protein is CSSTSGRAHEQFF.

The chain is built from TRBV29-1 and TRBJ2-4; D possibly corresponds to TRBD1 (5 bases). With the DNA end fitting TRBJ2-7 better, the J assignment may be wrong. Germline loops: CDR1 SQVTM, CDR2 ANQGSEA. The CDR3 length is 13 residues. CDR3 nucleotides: TGCAGCGGGATCACAGGAATCGCCGACGAGCAGTACTTC. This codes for CSGITGIADEQYF.

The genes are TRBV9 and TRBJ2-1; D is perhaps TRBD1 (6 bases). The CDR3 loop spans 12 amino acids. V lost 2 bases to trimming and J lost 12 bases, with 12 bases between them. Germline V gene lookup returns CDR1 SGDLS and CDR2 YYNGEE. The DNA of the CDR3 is TGTGCCAGCAGCGTTACAGGGTCCGTGCAGTTCTTC. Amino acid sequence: CASSVTGSVQFF.

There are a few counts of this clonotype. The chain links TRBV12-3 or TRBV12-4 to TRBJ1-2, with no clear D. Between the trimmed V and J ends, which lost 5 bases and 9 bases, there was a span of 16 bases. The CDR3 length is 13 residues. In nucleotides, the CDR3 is TGTGCCAGCAGTCCCACGATCCACTGGAGCTACACCTTC. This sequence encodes CASSPTIHWSYTF.

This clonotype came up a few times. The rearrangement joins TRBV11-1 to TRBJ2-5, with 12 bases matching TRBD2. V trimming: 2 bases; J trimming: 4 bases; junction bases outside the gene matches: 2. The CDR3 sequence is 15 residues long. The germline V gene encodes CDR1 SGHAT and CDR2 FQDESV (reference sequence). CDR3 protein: CASSLLAGGVETQYF. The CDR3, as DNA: TGTGCCAGCAGCTTACTAGCGGGAGGGGTAGAGACCCAGTACTTC.

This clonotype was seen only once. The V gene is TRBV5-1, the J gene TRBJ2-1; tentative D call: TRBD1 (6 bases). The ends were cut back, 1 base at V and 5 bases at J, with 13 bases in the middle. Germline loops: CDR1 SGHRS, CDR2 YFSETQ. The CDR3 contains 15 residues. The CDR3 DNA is TGCGCCAGCAGCTTGCTCGCAGGGGCGGACAATGAGCAGTTCTTC. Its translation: CASSLLAGADNEQFF.